What follows are 25 T cell receptor beta chains derived from one specimen sequenced in a study of blood T cells in healthy people across ages. A second PCR, run for roughly 6 to 11 cycles, used a sample-barcoded 5' primer plus a J-beta primer mix. TCRdb re-analysed the 5' RACE reads in MiXCR, keeping a single row per CDR3 protein. This table has 1 million to 1.2 million distinct CDR3 sequences, around two fifths appearing once. The specimen sequenced was blood. All receptors derive from a man between 18 and 35 years old in good health.

The table lists this clonotype with a few counts. The V call is TRBV6-6, the J call TRBJ2-3; 12 nucleotides line up with TRBD1. V lost 7 bases, J lost 4 bases, and 9 bases stayed unmatched. The CDR3 covers 16 residues. Germline V gene data show CDR1 as MNHNY and CDR2 as SVGAGI (reference sequence). CDR3 sequence (DNA): TGTGCCAGCATCCTCGGGGGACAGGGGGCCGCAGATACGCAGTATTTT. Its translation is CASILGGQGAADTQYF.

J is TRBJ2-3 and V is TRBV20-1; 9 nucleotides match TRBD1. V lost 3 bases, J lost 5 bases, and 6 bases stayed unmatched. This CDR3 comprises 14 residues. Germline CDR1 is DFQATT and CDR2 is SNEGSKA (reference sequence). Here the CDR3 reads CSASRDRVVDTQYF. CDR3 bases: TGCAGTGCTAGCCGGGACAGGGTAGTAGATACGCAGTATTTT.

This clonotype has a handful of counts. The chain uses TRBV29-1 and TRBJ2-1; D is perhaps TRBD1 or TRBD2 (6 bases each). V was shortened by 4 bases and J by 10 bases, with 20 bases between the two germline ends. The CDR3 contains 14 residues. Germline CDR1 SQVTM, CDR2 ANQGSEA. This chain's CDR3 is CSVVPGAASGEQFF. The CDR3, as DNA: TGCAGCGTTGTACCGGGGGCCGCGAGTGGGGAGCAGTTCTTC.

In this sample, this clonotype turned up a few times. The rearrangement joins TRBV27 to TRBJ2-6, with D maybe TRBD1 (5 bases). V was cut by 6 bases and J by 5 bases, with 11 bases left in between. Germline V gene sequence: CDR1 MNHEY, CDR2 SMNVEV (reference sequence). The CDR3 is 14 residues long. The CDR3 is CASRGEDRANVLTF. As DNA, the CDR3 is TGTGCCAGCAGAGGCGAGGACAGGGCCAACGTCCTGACTTTC.

The chain uses TRBV12-3 or TRBV12-4 and TRBJ2-3; 12 bases fit TRBD2. This CDR3 has 18 residues. The trim removed 5 bases at V and 4 bases at J, leaving 13 bases unmatched. As DNA, the CDR3 is TGTGCCAGCAGTCCTGGACTAGCGGGGCCGGGGGGGGCAGATACGCAGTATTTT. Translated, it gives CASSPGLAGPGGADTQYF.

This clonotype was counted between two and nine times. The chain couples TRBV7-3 to TRBJ1-1; TRBD1 matches 7 bases. This CDR3 has 12 residues. The germline CDR1 and CDR2 sequences are SGHTA and FQGTGA. V lost 5 bases, J lost 6 bases, and 3 bases stayed unmatched. CDR3 sequence: CASSATGAEAFF. In nucleotides, the CDR3 is TGTGCCAGCAGCGCTACAGGGGCTGAAGCTTTCTTT.

This rearrangement joins TRBV20-1 to TRBJ2-1; possible D gene TRBD2, 6 bases. The CDR3 covers 14 residues. Trimming took off 3 bases at V and 1 base at J, with 10 bases between the two ends. Germline loops: CDR1 DFQATT, CDR2 SNEGSKA (reference sequence). The CDR3 region is CSASNGGSYNEQFF. CDR3 in DNA: TGCAGTGCTAGCAACGGGGGATCCTACAATGAGCAGTTCTTC.

This clonotype was seen more than once but under ten times. The V gene is TRBV3-1, the J gene TRBJ2-3; D is unresolved. The CDR3 consists of 11 residues. V lost 7 bases, J lost 10 bases, and 12 bases lay in between. Germline CDR1 LGHDT, CDR2 YNNKEL (reference sequence). For the CDR3, the DNA is TGTGCCAGCACGAACGCCGTGTCGCAGTATTTT. Translating it yields CASTNAVSQYF.

This clonotype appeared a few times. The chain carries TRBV7-9 and TRBJ1-1; a possible D gene is TRBD1 (6 bases). V was cut by 5 bases and J by 1 base, with 14 bases left in between. Germline-derived CDR1 and CDR2 are SEHNR and FQNEAQ (reference sequence). The CDR3 spans 15 residues. The CDR3 sequence: CASSRIGQTNTEAFF. The CDR3 DNA follows: TGTGCCAGCAGCCGAATCGGACAGACGAACACTGAAGCTTTCTTT.

The chain recombines TRBV6-2 or TRBV6-3 with TRBJ2-1, with D perhaps assigned TRBD1 or TRBD2 (6 bases each). The CDR3 is 15 amino acids. Per the germline V gene, CDR1 is MNHEY and CDR2 is SVGEGT. V dropped 1 base and J dropped 6 bases, with 13 bases sitting between them. The DNA of the CDR3 is TGTGCCAGCAGTTACTGGGGGGCTAGCGCCAATGAGCAGTTCTTC. Protein: CASSYWGASANEQFF.

This clonotype has just a few counts. The chain is built from TRBV5-5 and TRBJ2-7; maybe TRBD2 (6 bases). Trimming took 1 base from V and 3 from J, leaving 14 bases between them. This CDR3 region has 15 residues. The germline V gene has CDR1 SGHKS and CDR2 YYEKEE (reference sequence). This CDR3 reads CASSLRGGNDYEQYF. CDR3 DNA sequence: TGTGCCAGCAGCTTGCGCGGAGGGAATGACTACGAGCAGTACTTC.

The V call is TRBV20-1, the J call TRBJ1-2; D ambiguous. With 5 bases removed from V and 1 base from J, the gap between germline ends came to 8 bases. Germline lookup yields CDR1 DFQATT and CDR2 SNEGSKA (reference sequence). There are 12 residues in the CDR3. The CDR3 spells CSAYRYNYGYTF. The DNA for the CDR3 is TGCAGTGCTTACCGGTATAACTATGGCTACACCTTC.

There are a few counts of this clonotype. This rearrangement joins TRBV9 to TRBJ1-1; TRBD1 matches 8 bases. CDR3 size: 15 residues. The V gene's germline CDR1 is SGDLS and CDR2 YYNGEE. With V trimmed by 0 bases and J by 4 bases, 5 bases remained unmatched. The CDR3: CASSVVTGEGTEAFF. The CDR3 bases are TGTGCCAGCAGCGTAGTGACAGGGGAGGGCACTGAAGCTTTCTTT.

This clonotype showed up just once. CDR3 nucleotides: TGTGCCAGCAGTGAAGATATTAGCACAGATACGCAGTATTTT. Translating it yields CASSEDISTDTQYF. The J gene is TRBJ2-3, the V gene TRBV6-1; D gene ambiguous. V lost 1 base and J 0 bases, leaving 5 bases between the germline ends. There are 14 residues in the CDR3. Germline CDR1 and CDR2: MNHNS and SASEGT.

V usage is TRBV7-9 and J usage is TRBJ1-6; D might be TRBD1 (6 bases). CDR1 is SEHNR and CDR2 is FQNEAQ in the germline V gene (reference sequence). Trimming shortened V by 4 bases and J by 5 bases, and 15 bases separated the two germline ends. The CDR3 runs 16 residues. The CDR3 DNA is TGTGCCAGCAGCTCAAAGACAGGAGGGGATAATTCACCCCTCCACTTT. Translated, it gives CASSSKTGGDNSPLHF.

This clonotype was counted only a few times. The chain uses TRBV11-1 and TRBJ2-5; D is perhaps TRBD2 (6 bases). This CDR3 spans 15 amino acids. The germline V gene encodes CDR1 SGHAT and CDR2 FQDESV (reference sequence). The germline V and J ends were trimmed by 0 bases and 4 bases, with 12 bases remaining between them. This CDR3 reads CASSLAALGGETQYF. For the CDR3, the DNA is TGTGCCAGCAGCTTAGCGGCCTTGGGGGGAGAGACCCAGTACTTC.

The DNA of the CDR3 is TGTGCCAGTGGGACAGGGAGGGTTAGCTATGGCTACACCTTC. Encoded protein: CASGTGRVSYGYTF. The chain carries TRBV2 and TRBJ1-2, with TRBD1 matching 9 bases. The ends lost 9 bases at V and 4 bases at J; junction bases unmatched: 9. Germline V gene data show CDR1 as SNHLY and CDR2 as FYNNEI. The CDR3 extends over 14 amino acids.

The rearrangement uses TRBV4-2 and TRBJ2-4; D unresolved. The V and J ends lost 0 bases and 0 bases respectively, with 9 bases between them. Germline lookup yields CDR1 LGHNA and CDR2 YNFKEQ. CDR3 length equals 16 residues. The CDR3 DNA reads TGTGCCAGCAGCCAAGAGAGTACGGTAGCCAAAAACATTCAGTACTTC. It encodes CASSQESTVAKNIQYF.

This clonotype came up a few times. The chain carries TRBV4-1 and TRBJ2-2; D is possibly TRBD2 (6 bases). The V gene lost 1 base and the J gene lost 3 bases, with 9 bases spanning the gap. The CDR3 consists of 15 residues. The germline V gene has CDR1 MGHRA and CDR2 YSYEKL. CDR3 sequence (DNA): TGCGCCAGCAGCCAAGTGGAGGGTGACACCGGGGAGCTGTTTTTT. Protein product: CASSQVEGDTGELFF.

The chain carries TRBV2 and TRBJ1-1; a weak D match, TRBD1 (5 bases). The germline V gene encodes CDR1 SNHLY and CDR2 FYNNEI. The V gene lost 2 bases and the J gene lost 2 bases, with 12 bases spanning the gap. The CDR3 totals 15 residues. CDR3 in DNA: TGTGCCAGCAGTGAATCCTGGGGGGAAAACACTGAAGCTTTCTTT. Translation gives CASSESWGENTEAFF.

The V and J genes are TRBV20-1 and TRBJ1-5; D is undetermined. The CDR3 is 12 residues long. The V end was cut by 0 bases, the J end by 9 bases, with 9 bases between. Germline-derived CDR1 and CDR2 are DFQATT and SNEGSKA (reference sequence). DNA of the CDR3: TGCAGTGCTAGAGAGGACCCCGGGCCCCAGCATTTT. Its translation: CSAREDPGPQHF.

The chain combines TRBV20-1 with TRBJ2-1; the D is unclear. Germline assignment: CDR1 DFQATT and CDR2 SNEGSKA (reference sequence). The length of the CDR3 is 15 residues. The V end was cut by 0 bases, the J end by 1 base, with 10 bases between. CDR3 in DNA: TGCAGTGCTAGAGATCTTGGGCGTTCCTACAATGAGCAGTTCTTC. It encodes CSARDLGRSYNEQFF.

The CDR3: CASTSPGVRTQYF. The CDR3 coding sequence is TGTGCCAGCACCTCCCCCGGCGTTAGGACGCAGTATTTT. The rearrangement joins TRBV6-5 to TRBJ2-3; D call uncertain. V lost 7 bases and J lost 9, with 17 bases in between. CDR1 is MNHEY and CDR2 is SVGAGI in the germline V gene. The CDR3 length is 13 residues.

The rearrangement joins TRBV4-2 to TRBJ2-5; 13 bases are a match to TRBD2. Trimming removed 1 base from V and 11 bases from J; junction bases left unmatched: 4. Germline V gene lookup returns CDR1 LGHNA and CDR2 YNFKEQ. This CDR3 region has 14 residues. The CDR3 DNA follows: TGTGCCAGCAGCCAAGGACTAGCGGGGGGTGAGCAGTACTTC. As protein: CASSQGLAGGEQYF.

The chain couples TRBV30 to TRBJ2-5, with 12 bases that match TRBD2. Gene TRBJ2-7 matches the end of the DNA better, so the J call may be wrong. Per germline, CDR1 GTSNPN and CDR2 SVGIG (reference sequence). The CDR3 is 15 residues long. Written as DNA, the CDR3 is TGTGCCTGGACCCCTCTAGCGGGGGGGCCTTACGAGCAGTACTTC. This sequence encodes CAWTPLAGGPYEQYF.